The following is a T cell receptor (beta chain) sequence with its context. This entry belongs to a study of T cell changes during pregnancy in multiple sclerosis. The repertoire was sequenced with immunoSEQ multiplex PCR; TCRdb's copy has only in-frame clones and lacks some. In the table there are tens of thousands of clones, around 91% of which are singletons. J lost 13 bases, V lost 5 bases, and 13 bases had no gene match. This CDR3 comprises 13 residues. Germline V gene data show CDR1 as WSHSY and CDR2 as SAAADI. The sample was CD8+ T cells from peripheral blood mononuclear cells, taken in the second trimester of pregnancy. This chain joins TRBV10-2 and TRBJ1-2; TRBD1 matches 7 bases. The receptor's source is a female donor with multiple sclerosis, enrolled in a pregnancy study. CDR3 residues: CASSRGTVYLGTF. CDR3 sequence (DNA): TGCGCCAGCAGTAGGGGGACAGTTTATCTCGGCACCTTC.